This T cell receptor (beta chain) emerged from a study of blood T cells in healthy people across ages. Whole-study findings and limits: Unknown CMV status may confound age-related changes in expanded clones. Compared with aged donors, long-lived donors showed fewer expanded clones, suggesting selection. Per million T cells, TCR beta diversity dropped about linearly as age rose.

The CDR3 totals 16 residues. Deletions cut 5 bases from V and 0 bases from J, with 14 bases between. Germline-derived CDR1 and CDR2 are MDHEN and SYDVKM. On this clonotype: Its target is unknown.

The second PCR ran roughly 6 to 11 cycles with a sample-barcoded 5' primer and J-beta primers. Template switching added a 12-random-nucleotide identifier to every cDNA molecule. Each CDR3 protein is one row after TCRdb ran MiXCR on the 5' RACE reads. The table shows hundreds of thousands of distinct CDR3 sequences, with 35% to 60% occurring only once. The chain uses TRBV28 and TRBJ2-1; tentative D call: TRBD1 (5 bases). Sequencing used blood. The origin of this receptor is an elderly man in good health. CDR3 region: CASSTPGASSYNEQFF. In nucleotides, the CDR3 is TGTGCCAGCAGTACACCTGGGGCTAGCTCCTACAATGAGCAGTTCTTC.